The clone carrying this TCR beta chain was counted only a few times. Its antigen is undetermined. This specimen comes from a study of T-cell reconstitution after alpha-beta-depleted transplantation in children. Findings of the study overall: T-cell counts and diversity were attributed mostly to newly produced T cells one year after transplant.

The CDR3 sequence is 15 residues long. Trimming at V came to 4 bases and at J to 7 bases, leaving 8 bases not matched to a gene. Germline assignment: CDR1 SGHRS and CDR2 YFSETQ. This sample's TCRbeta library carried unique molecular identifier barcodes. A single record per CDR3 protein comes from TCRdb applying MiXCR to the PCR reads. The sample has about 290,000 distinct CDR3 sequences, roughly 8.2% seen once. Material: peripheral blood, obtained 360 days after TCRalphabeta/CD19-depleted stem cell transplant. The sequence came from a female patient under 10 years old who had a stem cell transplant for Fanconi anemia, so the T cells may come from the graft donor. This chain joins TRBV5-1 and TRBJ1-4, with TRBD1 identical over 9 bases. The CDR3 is CASSPSGTGSEKLFF. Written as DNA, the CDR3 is TGCGCCAGCAGCCCGTCCGGGACAGGGTCTGAAAAACTGTTTTTT.